Listed here is a single TCR beta chain. These data originate in a study of blood T cell repertoires in COVID-19. Whole-study context: Samples came from the United States, Italy and Spain, spanning acute and convalescent COVID-19. PBMCs, B-cell-depleted T cells, or T cells provided the cDNA or gDNA that made up the material.

The V and J ends lost 7 bases and 6 bases respectively, with 10 bases between them. The CDR3 covers 12 residues. From germline, CDR1 is SGHTA and CDR2 FQGNSA. Assay used: immunoSEQ multiplex PCR; TCRdb lists only in-frame clones, some missing. Of about 110,000 clones in the sample, under 95% were seen once. The receptor was isolated from a woman in her thirties with acute or convalescent COVID-19. The sample comprised peripheral blood. The rearrangement joins TRBV7-2 to TRBJ2-1; D possibly corresponds to TRBD2 (5 bases). CDR3 in DNA: TGTGCCAGCAACTGGGCGGGCAATGAGCAGTTCTTC. Its translation is CASNWAGNEQFF. Using reference TRBV7-2 and TRBJ2-1 for the parts outside the CDR3, the full variable domain is GAGVSQSPSNKVTEKGKDVELRCDPISGHTALYWYRQSLGQGLEFLIYFQGNSAPDKSGLPSDRFSAERTGGSVSTLTIQRTQQEDSAVYLCASNWAGNEQFFGPGTRLTVL.